This TCR beta chain stems from a study of T cell repertoires in cytomegalovirus infection. Germline V gene sequence: CDR1 SGHVS, CDR2 FNYEAQ. The CDR3 totals 13 residues. V shed 6 bases, J shed 2 bases, and the junction held 2 bases outside the gene matches. MiXCR, run by TCRdb on the reads, gives a single entry per CDR3 protein. The data show approximately 750,000 distinct CDR3 sequences, 35% to 45% seen once. In its sample, this clonotype was seen many times. Material: PBMCs. This clonotype originated in a human donor in good health (CMV status not recorded). Some clones in this sample may be carry-over from other donors' samples. The chain links TRBV7-6 to TRBJ2-7; 9 bases are shared with TRBD1. The CDR3 sequence: CASSRTGAYEQYF. The CDR3 coding sequence is TGTGCCAGCAGTAGGACAGGGGCCTACGAGCAGTACTTC.